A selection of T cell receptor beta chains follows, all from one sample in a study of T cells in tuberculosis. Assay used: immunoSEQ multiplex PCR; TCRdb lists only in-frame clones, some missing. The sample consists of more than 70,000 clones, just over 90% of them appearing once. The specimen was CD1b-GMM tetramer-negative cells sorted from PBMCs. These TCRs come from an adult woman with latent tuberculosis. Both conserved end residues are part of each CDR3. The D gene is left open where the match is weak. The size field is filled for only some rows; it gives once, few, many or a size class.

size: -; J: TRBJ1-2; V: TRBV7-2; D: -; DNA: TGTGCCAGCAGCTTAGCGGGAGATCTCTATGGCTACACCTTC; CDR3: CASSLAGDLYGYTF
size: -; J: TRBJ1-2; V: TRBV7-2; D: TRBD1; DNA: TGTGCCAGCAGCCTCCTACAACGGGGGACAGGATATGGCTACACCTTC; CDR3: CASSLLQRGTGYGYTF
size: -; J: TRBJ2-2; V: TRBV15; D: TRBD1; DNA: TGTGCCACCCAGGGACAGGGGGACACCGGGGAGCTGTTTTTT; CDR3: CATQGQGDTGELFF
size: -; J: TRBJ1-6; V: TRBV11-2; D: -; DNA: TGTGCCAGCAGCTTAAGTGGGTGGAGGAAGGTTAATTCACCCCTCCACTTT; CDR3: CASSLSGWRKVNSPLHF
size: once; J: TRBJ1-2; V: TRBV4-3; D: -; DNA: TGCGCCAGCAGCCAAGAGGTGATTCGGGGGGCGACTGGCTACACCTTC; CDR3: CASSQEVIRGATGYTF
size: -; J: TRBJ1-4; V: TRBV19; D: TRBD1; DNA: TGTGCCAGTACCCCGACAGGGGGCGGGTCAGGAAAACTGTTTTTT; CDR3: CASTPTGGGSGKLFF
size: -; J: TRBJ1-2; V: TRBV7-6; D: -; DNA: TGTGCCAGCAGCTTAACACAGGGCGCAAACTATGGCTACACCTTC; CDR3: CASSLTQGANYGYTF
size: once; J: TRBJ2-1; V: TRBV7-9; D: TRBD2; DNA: TGTGCCAGCAGTAAAGGACTAGCGGGTTTGTCCTACAATGAGCAGTTCTTC; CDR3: CASSKGLAGLSYNEQFF
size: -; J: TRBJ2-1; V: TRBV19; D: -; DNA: TGTGCCAGTAGTAAATTGGAGCCAATTCTCACCGATGAGCAGTTCTTC; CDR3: CASSKLEPILTDEQFF
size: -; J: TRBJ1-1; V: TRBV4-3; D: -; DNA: TGCGCCAGCAGCCAAGATGTGAGGAACACTGAAGCTTTCTTT; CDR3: CASSQDVRNTEAFF
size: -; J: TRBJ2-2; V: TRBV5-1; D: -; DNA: TGCGCCAGCAGCTCACTAGCATCCCTACCCGGGGAGCTGTTTTTT; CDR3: CASSSLASLPGELFF
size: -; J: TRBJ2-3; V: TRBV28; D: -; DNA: TGTGCCAGCAGTTTAGTAGGGCGGGCAGATACGCAGTATTTT; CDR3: CASSLVGRADTQYF
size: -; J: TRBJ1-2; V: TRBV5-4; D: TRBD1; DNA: TGTGCCAGCAGCTTAAACCGACAGGGGGCAAGTGGCTACACCTTC; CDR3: CASSLNRQGASGYTF
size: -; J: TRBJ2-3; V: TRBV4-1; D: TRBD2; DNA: TGCGCCAGCAGCCAAGGTCCCTCGGGGGGGGTCACAGATACGCAGTATTTT; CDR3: CASSQGPSGGVTDTQYF
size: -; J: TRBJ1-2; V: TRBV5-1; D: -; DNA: TGCGCCAGCAGCTTGGGGGAGGTGAACTATGGCTACACCTTC; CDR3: CASSLGEVNYGYTF
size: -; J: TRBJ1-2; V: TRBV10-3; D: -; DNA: TGTGCCATCAGTGAGTCGGGAGGGGCCTATGGCTACACCTTC; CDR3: CAISESGGAYGYTF
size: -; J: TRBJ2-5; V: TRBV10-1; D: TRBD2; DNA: TGCGCCAGCAGAATTCTGACGCGGGGGGAGCAAGAGACCCAGTACTTC; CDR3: CASRILTRGEQETQYF
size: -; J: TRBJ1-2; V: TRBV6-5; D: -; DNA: TGTGCCAGCAGTTACAGTTCTGGACAGCTCTATGGCTACACCTTC; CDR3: CASSYSSGQLYGYTF
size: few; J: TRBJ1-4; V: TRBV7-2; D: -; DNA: TGTGCCAGCAGCTTAAACAGCAGGGGCCGCGAACTGTTTTTT; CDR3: CASSLNSRGRELFF
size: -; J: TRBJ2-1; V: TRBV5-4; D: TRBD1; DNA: TGTGCCAGCAGCTTACCGGGACAGCGTTACAATGAGCAGTTCTTC; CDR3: CASSLPGQRYNEQFF
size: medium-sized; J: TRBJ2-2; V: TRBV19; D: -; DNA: TGTGCCAGTTCCTCAGGTCGGGGAAACACCGGGGAGCTGTTTTTT; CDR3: CASSSGRGNTGELFF
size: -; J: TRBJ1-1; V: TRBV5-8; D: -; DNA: TGTGCCAGCAGCTTGGTGGGGGGGGCCGCTATTAAGACTGAAGCTTTCTTT; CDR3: CASSLVGGAAIKTEAFF
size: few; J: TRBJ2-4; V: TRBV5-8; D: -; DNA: TGTGCCACCTCAGGGCTAGCCAAAAACATTCAGTACTTC; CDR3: CATSGLAKNIQYF
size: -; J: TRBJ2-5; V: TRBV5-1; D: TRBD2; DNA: TGCGCCAGCAGCTTGAGCGGGGGGGCCGAGGAGACCCAGTACTTC; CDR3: CASSLSGGAEETQYF
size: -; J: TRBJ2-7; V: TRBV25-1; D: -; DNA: TGTGCCAGCAGTTTCAGGCGGGGCGAGCAGTACTTC; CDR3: CASSFRRGEQYF
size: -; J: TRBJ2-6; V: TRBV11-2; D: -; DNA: TGTGCCAGCAGCGAAAGGACAGCCAGTTTCTCTGGGGCCAACGTCCTGACTTTC; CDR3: CASSERTASFSGANVLTF
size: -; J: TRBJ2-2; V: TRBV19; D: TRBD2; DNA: TGTGCCAGTAGTAGCCGGTTCGGCGGGGGGGCCCCCGGGGAGCTGTTTTTT; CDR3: CASSSRFGGGAPGELFF
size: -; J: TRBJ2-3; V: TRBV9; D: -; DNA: TGTGCCAGCGGAGGGGCCAGGGGGACAGATACGCAGTATTTT; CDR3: CASGGARGTDTQYF
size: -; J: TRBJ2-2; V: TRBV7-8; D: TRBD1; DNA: TGTGCCAGCAGCTCCGAATATGGGTGGGACAGCGAGGGGGAGCTGTTTTTT; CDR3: CASSSEYGWDSEGELFF
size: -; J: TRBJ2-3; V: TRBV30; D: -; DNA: TGTGCCTGGAGTCGGGGGAGGACAGATACGCAGTATTTT; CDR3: CAWSRGRTDTQYF
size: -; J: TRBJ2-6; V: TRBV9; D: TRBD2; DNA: TGTGCCAGCAGCAACCGGGGGGGGGTACTCTCCTCTGGGGCCAACGTCCTGACTTTC; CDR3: CASSNRGGVLSSGANVLTF
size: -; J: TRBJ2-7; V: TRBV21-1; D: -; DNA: TGTGCCAGCAGCAAGGAGTCTGTTAGCTCCTACGAGCAGTACTTC; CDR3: CASSKESVSSYEQYF
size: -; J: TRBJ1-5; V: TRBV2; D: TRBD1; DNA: TGTGCCAGCAGTGAAACAGGGGGGGGCCAGCCCCAGCATTTT; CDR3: CASSETGGGQPQHF
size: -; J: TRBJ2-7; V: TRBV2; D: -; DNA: TGTGCAAGCGGACAAGCCTACGAGCAGTACTTC; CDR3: CASGQAYEQYF
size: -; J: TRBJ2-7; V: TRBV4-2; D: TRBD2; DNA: TGTGCCAGCAGCCAAGATCTAATATCGAGTACTAGCGGGAGCTCCTACGAGCAGTACTTC; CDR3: CASSQDLISSTSGSSYEQYF
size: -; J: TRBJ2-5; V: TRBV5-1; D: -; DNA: TGCGCCAGCAGCTTGATCGACCCCGGCGGGGAGACCCAGTACTTC; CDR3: CASSLIDPGGETQYF
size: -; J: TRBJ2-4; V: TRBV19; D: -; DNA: TGTGCCAGTACTTCCATGGGACTAGCCAAAAACATTCAGTACTTC; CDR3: CASTSMGLAKNIQYF
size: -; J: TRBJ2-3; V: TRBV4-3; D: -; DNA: TGCGCCAGCAGCCTTAAAAGCGGGCACACAGATACGCAGTATTTT; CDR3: CASSLKSGHTDTQYF
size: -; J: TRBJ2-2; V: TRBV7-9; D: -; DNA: TGTGCCAGCAGCTTAGCACTCGGGGGATTGAACACCGGGGAGCTGTTTTTT; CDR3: CASSLALGGLNTGELFF
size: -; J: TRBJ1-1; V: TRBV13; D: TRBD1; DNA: TGTGCCAGCAGCCCCCGGACAGGACCGAACACTGAAGCTTTCTTT; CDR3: CASSPRTGPNTEAFF
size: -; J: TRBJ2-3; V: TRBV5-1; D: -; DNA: TGCGCCAGCAGCTTGGATGGATCGGGGTATAGCACAGATACGCAGTATTTT; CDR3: CASSLDGSGYSTDTQYF
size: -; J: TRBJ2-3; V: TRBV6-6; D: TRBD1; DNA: TGTGCCAGCACAATCACCGACAGGGGCACAGATACGCAGTATTTT; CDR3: CASTITDRGTDTQYF
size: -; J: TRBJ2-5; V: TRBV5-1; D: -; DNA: TGCGCCAGCAGCTTGGCCCTGAGCTCAAGCCGGGAGACCCAGTACTTC; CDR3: CASSLALSSSRETQYF
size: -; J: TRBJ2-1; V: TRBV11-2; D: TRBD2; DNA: TGTGCCAGCAGCGCCGGGACTAGCGGTTCTAAGCAGTTCTTC; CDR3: CASSAGTSGSKQFF
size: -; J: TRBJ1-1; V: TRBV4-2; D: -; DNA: TGTGCCAGCAGCCCTGCCCGGACACTGAACACTGAAGCTTTCTTT; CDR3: CASSPARTLNTEAFF
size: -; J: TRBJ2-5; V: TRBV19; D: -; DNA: TGTGCCAGTAGTGCGGGGGCCACCCGGGAGACCCAGTACTTC; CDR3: CASSAGATRETQYF
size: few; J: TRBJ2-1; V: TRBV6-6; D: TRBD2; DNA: TGTGCCAGCAGTTACTACGGGGGGGCCTCCTACAATGAGCAGTTCTTC; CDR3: CASSYYGGASYNEQFF
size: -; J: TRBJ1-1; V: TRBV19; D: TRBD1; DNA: TGTGCCAGTAGAGGGACAGGGGGCATGTCTTTCTTT; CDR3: CASRGTGGMSFF